These T cell receptor beta chains were read from a single sample in a study of early T cells in non-severe SARS-CoV-2 infection. Each CDR3 protein gets one entry after TCRdb re-called the 5' RACE reads with MiXCR. The data contain some 53,000 distinct CDR3 sequences, 6.5% to 9% of them singletons. Sequences were obtained from whole blood. The receptors originated from an adult who was a healthcare worker with PCR-confirmed SARS-CoV-2 infection or an uninfected control (not recorded which). The CDR3 runs from the conserved cysteine through the conserved F or W. Each record gives: D gene, clone size, V gene, J gene, CDR3 DNA, CDR3 protein. D genes are given only for firm matches. Clone size is not always given. Where it is, it says once, few, many or a class for expanded clones.

d_gene: .
abundance: few
v_gene: TRBV9
j_gene: TRBJ1-2
CDR3nt: TGTGCCAGCAGGCTGAGGGGAAACGGTGGCTACACCTTC
CDR3aa: CASRLRGNGGYTF

d_gene: .
abundance: few
v_gene: TRBV7-9
j_gene: TRBJ2-2
CDR3nt: TGTGCCAGCAGCCCCATAGAGCGCACCGGGGAGCTGTTTTTT
CDR3aa: CASSPIERTGELFF

d_gene: .
abundance: many
v_gene: TRBV27
j_gene: TRBJ2-7
CDR3nt: TGTGCCAGCAGTTTACACACAGCCCCCTACGAGCAGTACTTC
CDR3aa: CASSLHTAPYEQYF

d_gene: TRBD2
abundance: many
v_gene: TRBV6-6
j_gene: TRBJ2-7
CDR3nt: TGTGCCAGCAGTTACTCGACTAGCGGGGGGCACCCCTACGAGCAGTACTTC
CDR3aa: CASSYSTSGGHPYEQYF

d_gene: .
abundance: .
v_gene: TRBV7-3
j_gene: TRBJ2-5
CDR3nt: TGTGCCAGCAGCTTATGGACGCAAGAGACCCAGTACTTC
CDR3aa: CASSLWTQETQYF

d_gene: .
abundance: .
v_gene: TRBV12-3/TRBV12-4
j_gene: TRBJ2-7
CDR3nt: TGTGCCAGCCGCCCCGGGGGAGGTTCCTACGAGCAGTACTTC
CDR3aa: CASRPGGGSYEQYF

d_gene: .
abundance: .
v_gene: TRBV2
j_gene: TRBJ2-7
CDR3nt: .
CDR3aa: CASSRDFRGEQYF

d_gene: .
abundance: .
v_gene: TRBV9
j_gene: TRBJ1-1
CDR3nt: TGTGCCAGCAGCGTAGCTATTGGGGCACCCGGGACGAACACTGAAGCTTTCTTT
CDR3aa: CASSVAIGAPGTNTEAFF

d_gene: .
abundance: many
v_gene: TRBV25-1
j_gene: TRBJ1-2
CDR3nt: TGTGCCAGCAGTGAATCAGGCAGCCTCCCCTATGGCTACACCTTC
CDR3aa: CASSESGSLPYGYTF

d_gene: .
abundance: medium-sized
v_gene: TRBV7-3
j_gene: TRBJ2-2
CDR3nt: TGTGCCAGCAGCTCGGGGCAGACCGGGGAGCTGTTTTTT
CDR3aa: CASSSGQTGELFF

d_gene: .
abundance: .
v_gene: TRBV29-1
j_gene: TRBJ1-4
CDR3nt: TGCAGCGTCGCCTCAGAAGGACGGGCCAATGAAAAACTGTTTTTT
CDR3aa: CSVASEGRANEKLFF

d_gene: TRBD1
abundance: .
v_gene: TRBV6-5
j_gene: TRBJ2-7
CDR3nt: TGTGCCAGCAGTTACTCCTGGACAGGGCTAGGCCTAAAACCCTACGAGCAGTACTTC
CDR3aa: CASSYSWTGLGLKPYEQYF

d_gene: TRBD2
abundance: many
v_gene: TRBV7-9
j_gene: TRBJ2-2
CDR3nt: TGTGCCAGCAGCTTACTCGCGGGGGACACCGGGGAGCTGTTTTTT
CDR3aa: CASSLLAGDTGELFF

d_gene: .
abundance: .
v_gene: TRBV5-1
j_gene: TRBJ2-7
CDR3nt: TGCGCCAGCAGCTTCTACAGCTCCTACGAGCAGTACTTC
CDR3aa: CASSFYSSYEQYF

d_gene: TRBD1
abundance: many
v_gene: TRBV30
j_gene: TRBJ1-5
CDR3nt: TGTGCCTGGAGGGACGCCGGGACAGCTCGAAATCAGCCCCAGCATTTT
CDR3aa: CAWRDAGTARNQPQHF

d_gene: TRBD1
abundance: many
v_gene: TRBV20-1
j_gene: TRBJ2-1
CDR3nt: TGCAGTGCTAGAGATGCAGGGGGCAGGTATGAGCAGTTCTTC
CDR3aa: CSARDAGGRYEQFF

d_gene: TRBD1
abundance: .
v_gene: TRBV7-3
j_gene: TRBJ2-2
CDR3nt: TGTGCCAGCAGCGGTACAGGGGCACCCGGGGAGCTGTTTTTT
CDR3aa: CASSGTGAPGELFF

d_gene: TRBD1
abundance: .
v_gene: TRBV20-1
j_gene: TRBJ1-5
CDR3nt: TGCAGTGCTAGACAATCCTCGGACAGGAGATATAGCAATCAGCCCCAGCATTTT
CDR3aa: CSARQSSDRRYSNQPQHF

d_gene: TRBD1
abundance: .
v_gene: TRBV7-2
j_gene: TRBJ1-3
CDR3nt: TGTGCCAGCAGCTCACCCTTACAGGGGAACACCATATATTTT
CDR3aa: CASSSPLQGNTIYF

d_gene: .
abundance: many
v_gene: TRBV7-2
j_gene: TRBJ1-2
CDR3nt: TGTGCCAGCAGCTTAAGCTATGGCTACACCTTC
CDR3aa: CASSLSYGYTF

d_gene: .
abundance: many
v_gene: TRBV7-9
j_gene: TRBJ1-2
CDR3nt: TGTGCCAGCAGCGGTAGTTTCAGCAGGGGAATCTATGGCTACACCTTC
CDR3aa: CASSGSFSRGIYGYTF

d_gene: TRBD1
abundance: .
v_gene: TRBV5-4
j_gene: TRBJ1-1
CDR3nt: TGTGCCAGCAGATCCTCTAAGGGGGCGATGAACACTGAAGCTTTCTTT
CDR3aa: CASRSSKGAMNTEAFF

d_gene: .
abundance: few
v_gene: TRBV11-2
j_gene: TRBJ1-1
CDR3nt: TGTGCCAGCAGCGTGGGAGGGGGAAACACTGAAGCTTTCTTT
CDR3aa: CASSVGGGNTEAFF